A single sample is the source of the 32 T cell receptor beta chains below, sequenced in a study of blood T cell repertoires in COVID-19. Sequencing used immunoSEQ multiplex PCR; TCRdb keeps in-frame clones, though not all of them. In the table there are over 50,000 clones, roughly 84% of which are singletons. The sequenced sample was peripheral blood. The receptor set was obtained from a man in his sixties with COVID-19, enrolled during active disease.

The rearrangement uses TRBV5-1 and TRBJ1-1; 12 bases line up with TRBD1. The V gene end was trimmed by 3 bases and the J gene end by 0 bases; junction bases not matched to a gene: 12. The germline V gene has CDR1 SGHRS and CDR2 YFSETQ. The CDR3 totals 19 residues. CDR3 sequence (DNA): TGCGCCAGCAGCTGGACCCCAGGCGGGACAGGGGGCTTGAACACTGAAGCTTTCTTT. Protein product: CASSWTPGGTGGLNTEAFF.

This sequence joins TRBV19 and TRBJ1-2, with D maybe TRBD1 (6 bases). CDR3 length: 13 residues. V lost 5 bases and J lost 3, with 10 bases in between. Germline values: CDR1 LNHDA, CDR2 SQIVND (reference sequence). Here the CDR3 reads CASSWDIYYGYTF. The CDR3 DNA sequence: TGTGCCAGTAGTTGGGACATTTACTATGGCTACACCTTC.

This chain connects TRBV25-1 to TRBJ2-1; 11 nucleotides line up with TRBD2. V was clipped by 2 bases and J by 5 bases; unmatched bases: 2. This CDR3 contains 15 residues. Germline lookup yields CDR1 MGHDK and CDR2 SYGVNS. CDR3 region: CASSEQLAGDNEQFF. CDR3 coding DNA: TGTGCCAGCAGTGAACAACTAGCGGGAGACAATGAGCAGTTCTTC. The full variable domain, with the rest looked up from reference TRBV25-1 and TRBJ2-1, is EADIYQTPRYLVIGTGKKITLECSQTMGHDKMYWYQQDPGMELHLIHYSYGVNSTEKGDLSSESTVSRIRTEHFPLTLESARPSHTSQYLCASSEQLAGDNEQFFGPGTRLTVL.

This clone was detected only a few times. The V and J genes are TRBV6-1 and TRBJ2-5; possibly TRBD1 for D (6 bases). CDR3 length: 14 amino acids. CDR1 and CDR2 from the germline V gene are MNHNS and SASEGT. V gave up 2 bases and J gave up 4 bases, with 11 bases separating them. CDR3 in amino acids: CASSEQARGETQYF. Written as DNA, the CDR3 is TGTGCCAGCAGTGAACAGGCCAGGGGAGAGACCCAGTACTTC.

The rearrangement uses TRBV5-5 and TRBJ2-1; D is undetermined. Germline CDR1 and CDR2: SGHKS and YYEKEE (reference sequence). V gave up 2 bases and J gave up 5 bases, with 5 bases separating them. The CDR3 is 12 amino acids. The DNA for the CDR3 is TGTGCCAGCAGCTTATTCAACAATGAGCAGTTCTTC. Translating gives CASSLFNNEQFF.

This chain joins TRBV11-2 and TRBJ1-1; the D gene is possibly TRBD1 (5 bases). Trimming removed 5 bases at V and 1 base at J, with 11 bases between. The CDR3 extends over 14 amino acids. Germline CDR1 and CDR2: SGHAT and FQNNGV. The CDR3 here is CASSQIDRNTEAFF. CDR3 sequence (DNA): TGTGCCAGCAGCCAGATTGACAGGAACACTGAAGCTTTCTTT.

The chain joins TRBV28 to TRBJ1-4; the D is unclear. V lost 8 bases to trimming and J lost 11 bases, with 21 bases between them. CDR3 length equals 14 residues. In germline, CDR1 is MDHEN, CDR2 SYDVKM. The CDR3 bases are TGTGCCAGCGTCCCTCAGAGGGCGCCGGGGAAACTGTTTTTT. This sequence encodes CASVPQRAPGKLFF.

The gene calls are TRBV20-1 and TRBJ2-1; 13 nucleotides agree with TRBD2. The V segment lost 3 bases and the J segment 7 bases; nucleotides outside the gene matches: 6. The CDR3 contains 15 residues. The germline V gene encodes CDR1 DFQATT and CDR2 SNEGSKA (reference sequence). The CDR3 DNA sequence: TGCAGTGCTAGTGCACTAGCGGGGGGGCTTAATGAGCAGTTCTTC. Encoded protein: CSASALAGGLNEQFF.

The chain links TRBV9 to TRBJ2-5, with D possibly TRBD2 on 5 matching bases. Germline lookup yields CDR1 SGDLS and CDR2 YYNGEE. This CDR3 comprises 13 residues. The V end was cut by 3 bases, the J end by 2 bases, with 8 bases between. The CDR3 region is CASSAGIQETQYF. The CDR3 DNA reads as TGTGCCAGCAGCGCCGGGATTCAAGAGACCCAGTACTTC.

The rearrangement links TRBV21-1 to TRBJ2-3; TRBD1 is the table's D call, not checked against the DNA. TRBV21-1 is classified as a pseudogene. CDR3 length: 14 amino acids. The CDR3 reads CASSTMPQVYTQYF. CDR3 nucleotide sequence: TGTGCCAGCAGCACTATGCCCCAGGTGTATACGCAGTATTTT.

The table lists this clone with a few counts. The V call is TRBV9, the J call TRBJ2-5; 9 positions agree with TRBD2. Trimming at V came to 2 bases and at J to 5 bases, leaving 10 bases not matched to a gene. Germline V gives CDR1 SGDLS, CDR2 YYNGEE. This CDR3 contains 16 residues. CDR3 nucleotide sequence: TGTGCCAGCAGCGTTAGTTTAGCGGGAGAGGAGGAGACCCAGTACTTC. The encoded protein is CASSVSLAGEEETQYF.

This clone was seen once. This CDR3 is CASNLRGANYGYTF. The CDR3 nucleotides are TGTGCCAGCAACCTCAGGGGAGCTAACTATGGCTACACCTTC. The chain uses TRBV28 and TRBJ1-2; possibly TRBD1 for D (6 bases). V was pared by 7 bases and J by 0 bases, with 12 bases between. Germline CDR1 reads MDHEN; CDR2 reads SYDVKM. CDR3 size: 14 residues.

The rearrangement links TRBV9 to TRBJ2-1, with TRBD2 identical over 11 bases. CDR3 length: 15 amino acids. Germline V lookup: CDR1 SGDLS, CDR2 YYNGEE. J lost 4 bases, V lost 4 bases, and 4 bases had no gene match. The CDR3 sequence: CASSTSGSSYNEQFF. CDR3 sequence (DNA): TGTGCCAGCAGCACTAGCGGGAGTTCTTACAATGAGCAGTTCTTC.

The rearrangement uses TRBV18 and TRBJ1-2, with 12 bases lining up with TRBD1. Germline CDR1 is KGHSH and CDR2 is LQKENI. The CDR3 is made up of 15 amino acids. The J segment lost 3 bases and the V segment lost 5 bases, leaving 4 bases of the junction unmatched. CDR3 residues: CASSLGQGADYGYTF. CDR3 sequence (DNA): TGTGCCAGCTCATTGGGACAGGGGGCGGACTATGGCTACACCTTC.

The chain is built from TRBV9 and TRBJ1-1; maybe TRBD1 (6 bases). The CDR3 runs to 14 residues. Germline V lookup: CDR1 SGDLS, CDR2 YYNGEE. The V end was cut by 2 bases, the J end by 3 bases, with 11 bases between. CDR3 nucleotide sequence: TGTGCCAGCAGCGTTCTTAACAGGGACACTGAAGCTTTCTTT. It is translated as CASSVLNRDTEAFF.

The chain has TRBV4-1 and TRBJ2-1; 8 positions agree with TRBD2. The CDR3 is 17 amino acids. Germline assignment: CDR1 MGHRA and CDR2 YSYEKL. The V gene end was trimmed by 0 bases and the J gene end by 6 bases; junction bases not matched to a gene: 10. CDR3 amino acids: CASSQDLASSGRNEQFF. CDR3 DNA sequence: TGCGCCAGCAGCCAAGATTTAGCCTCTAGCGGGCGCAATGAGCAGTTCTTC.

The V and J genes are TRBV2 and TRBJ2-3; no clear D gene. CDR3 length: 12 residues. Trimming stripped 4 bases from V and 6 bases from J, with 8 bases between. Germline V gives CDR1 SNHLY, CDR2 FYNNEI. The CDR3 DNA follows: TGTGCCAGCAGTGGAAAGCCCGATACGCAGTATTTT. Amino acid sequence: CASSGKPDTQYF.

The J gene is TRBJ1-1, the V gene TRBV6-5; D might be TRBD1 (6 bases). CDR1 and CDR2 from the germline V gene are MNHEY and SVGAGI. The CDR3 consists of 16 residues. The V and J ends lost 0 bases and 3 bases respectively, with 14 bases between them. The CDR3 DNA follows: TGTGCCAGCAGTTACTCGGGGGGGCTTATGGACACTGAAGCTTTCTTT. This translates into CASSYSGGLMDTEAFF.

This chain joins TRBV6-5 and TRBJ1-5; D uncertain. V shed 7 bases and J shed 14 bases, with 15 bases lying between them. The CDR3 spans 11 residues. CDR1 is MNHEY, CDR2 SVGAGI, per germline. CDR3 sequence: CASIGGSGEHF. Here the CDR3 DNA reads TGTGCCAGCATTGGCGGGTCCGGTGAGCATTTT.

This clone was recorded once. The gene calls are TRBV6-6 and TRBJ1-1; tentative D call: TRBD1 (5 bases). CDR3 length: 16 residues. CDR1 and CDR2 (germline): MNHNY, SVGAGI (reference sequence). The ends were cut back, 8 bases at V and 1 base at J, with 20 bases in the middle. CDR3 residues: CASEPGGVRWNTEAFF. CDR3 nucleotide sequence: TGTGCCAGCGAACCCGGGGGGGTCCGATGGAACACTGAAGCTTTCTTT.

DNA of the CDR3: TGTGCCAGCAGTCCCGGGACAGGGTGGAATGAGCAGTTCTTC. It encodes CASSPGTGWNEQFF. The chain employs TRBV6-5 and TRBJ2-1; 9 bases align to TRBD1. V gave up 5 bases and J gave up 7 bases; unmatched junction bases: 6. CDR1 is MNHEY and CDR2 is SVGAGI in the germline V gene. The CDR3 extends over 14 amino acids.

The CDR3 nucleotides are TGCGCCAGCAGCACTCTTCCAGGGGCCAGGGGTAGCAATCAGCCCCAGCATTTT. Protein sequence: CASSTLPGARGSNQPQHF. The chain uses TRBV5-1 and TRBJ1-5; D is possibly TRBD1 (6 bases). CDR1 SGHRS and CDR2 YFSETQ come from the germline V gene. The ends were cut back, 4 bases at V and 0 bases at J, with 20 bases in the middle. This CDR3 region has 18 residues.

This rearrangement joins TRBV7-9 to TRBJ2-5, with unresolved D. Germline V gene data show CDR1 as SEHNR and CDR2 as FQNEAQ (reference sequence). V lost 2 bases, J lost 1 base, and 11 bases lay in between. CDR3 length: 15 amino acids. The chain's CDR3 is CASSLWQATQETQYF. The CDR3 DNA sequence: TGTGCCAGCAGCTTATGGCAGGCGACCCAAGAGACCCAGTACTTC.

The chain links TRBV10-3 to TRBJ1-3; a possible D gene is TRBD1 (6 bases). V lost 10 bases to trimming and J lost 1 base, with 14 bases between them. CDR1 is ENHRY and CDR2 is SYGVKD in the germline V gene. The CDR3 sequence is 14 residues long. CDR3 coding DNA: TGTGCCAGCATCCGGGACAAGTCTGGAAACACCATATATTTT. This encodes CASIRDKSGNTIYF.

This clone was found a few times. J is TRBJ1-2 and V is TRBV28; no firm D call. The germline V gene has CDR1 MDHEN and CDR2 SYDVKM. The CDR3 covers 14 residues. V lost 3 bases and J lost 3, with 11 bases in between. CDR3 amino acids: CASSLGRMDYGYTF. DNA for the CDR3: TGTGCCAGCAGTTTGGGCAGGATGGACTATGGCTACACCTTC.

This chain uses TRBV2 with TRBJ2-5; D is undetermined. In germline, CDR1 is SNHLY, CDR2 FYNNEI. V was pared by 8 bases and J by 4 bases, with 14 bases between. The CDR3 has 13 residues. CDR3 amino acids: CASRYSILETQYF. CDR3 nucleotides: TGTGCCAGCCGGTACTCCATTTTAGAGACCCAGTACTTC.

The V and J genes are TRBV11-2 and TRBJ1-6, with a tentative D call TRBD1 (6 bases). The CDR3 sequence is 15 residues long. CDR1 is SGHAT, CDR2 FQNNGV, per germline. The ends were cut back, 0 bases at V and 5 bases at J, with 8 bases in the middle. In DNA form, the CDR3 reads TGTGCCAGCAGCTTAGAGTCAGGGGATAATTCACCCCTCCACTTT. The encoded protein is CASSLESGDNSPLHF.

The chain couples TRBV19 to TRBJ2-7; a possible D gene is TRBD2 (6 bases). This CDR3 comprises 13 residues. Trimming shortened V by 7 bases and J by 3 bases, and 13 bases separated the two germline ends. Looked up from germline, CDR1 is LNHDA and CDR2 is SQIVND (reference sequence). The CDR3 sequence: CASTRDGSYEQYF. CDR3 DNA: TGTGCCAGTACCAGGGACGGGAGCTACGAGCAGTACTTC.

This chain connects TRBV5-4 to TRBJ2-7; 7 bases are shared with TRBD1. Germline V gene sequence: CDR1 SGHNT, CDR2 YYREEE (reference sequence). Trimming removed 0 bases from V and 3 bases from J; junction bases left unmatched: 3. This CDR3 is built from 14 residues. The CDR3 here is CASSLAGQIYEQYF. CDR3 sequence (DNA): TGTGCCAGCAGCTTGGCGGGACAGATCTACGAGCAGTACTTC.

The gene calls are TRBV7-2 and TRBJ1-1; 9 nucleotides line up with TRBD1. This CDR3 comprises 15 residues. In germline, CDR1 is SGHTA, CDR2 FQGNSA. Trimming removed 5 bases from V and 6 bases from J; junction bases left unmatched: 10. The CDR3 DNA follows: TGTGCCAGCAGCACAGGGGGCGCGTTAATGTCTGAAGCTTTCTTT. Protein sequence: CASSTGGALMSEAFF.

The genes are TRBV2 and TRBJ2-1; 14 nucleotides line up with TRBD2. The CDR3 contains 15 residues. Per germline, CDR1 SNHLY and CDR2 FYNNEI. The V and J ends lost 11 bases and 7 bases, in that order; junction bases with no gene match: 10. The CDR3 DNA reads as TGTGCCTCTCATTCCGGGACTAGCGGGAGTAATGAGCAGTTCTTC. Translating gives CASHSGTSGSNEQFF.

This chain links TRBV6-5 with TRBJ1-2, with D perhaps TRBD1 (6 bases). V lost 2 bases to trimming and J lost 3 bases, with 10 bases between them. CDR1 MNHEY and CDR2 SVGAGI come from the germline V gene. The CDR3 has 14 amino acids. CDR3 nucleotide sequence: TGTGCCAGCAGTTACGGGGGCGCGGACTATGGCTACACCTTC. It codes for CASSYGGADYGYTF.